The entry below describes one T cell receptor (beta chain). Germline CDR1 reads MDHEN; CDR2 reads SYDVKM. The ends lost 3 bases at V and 5 bases at J; junction bases unmatched: 2. This CDR3 contains 14 residues. The repertoire was sequenced with immunoSEQ multiplex PCR; TCRdb's copy has only in-frame clones and lacks some. The table includes some 640,000 clones, around 87% detected once. This sample was included in a study of shared T cell receptors in the human thymus. This sample also belongs to another study, concerning human thymus T cells. That publication notes: Corrective heart surgery yielded the resections from which the thymus tissue came.

The clonotype comes from a boy in the first two years of life with a congenital heart defect. The chain carries TRBV28 and TRBJ2-2; 8 bases line up with TRBD1. Sample: thymocytes. The CDR3 DNA sequence: TGTGCCAGCAGTTTCAGGGGGCGAACCGGGGAGCTGTTTTTT. This sequence encodes CASSFRGRTGELFF. The entire variable domain, with the rest obtained from reference TRBV28 and TRBJ2-2, is as follows: DVKVTQSSRYLVKRTGEKVFLECVQDMDHENMFWYRQDPGLGLRLIYFSYDVKMKEKGDIPEGYSVSREKKERFSLILESASTNQTSMYLCASSFRGRTGELFFGEGSRLTVL.